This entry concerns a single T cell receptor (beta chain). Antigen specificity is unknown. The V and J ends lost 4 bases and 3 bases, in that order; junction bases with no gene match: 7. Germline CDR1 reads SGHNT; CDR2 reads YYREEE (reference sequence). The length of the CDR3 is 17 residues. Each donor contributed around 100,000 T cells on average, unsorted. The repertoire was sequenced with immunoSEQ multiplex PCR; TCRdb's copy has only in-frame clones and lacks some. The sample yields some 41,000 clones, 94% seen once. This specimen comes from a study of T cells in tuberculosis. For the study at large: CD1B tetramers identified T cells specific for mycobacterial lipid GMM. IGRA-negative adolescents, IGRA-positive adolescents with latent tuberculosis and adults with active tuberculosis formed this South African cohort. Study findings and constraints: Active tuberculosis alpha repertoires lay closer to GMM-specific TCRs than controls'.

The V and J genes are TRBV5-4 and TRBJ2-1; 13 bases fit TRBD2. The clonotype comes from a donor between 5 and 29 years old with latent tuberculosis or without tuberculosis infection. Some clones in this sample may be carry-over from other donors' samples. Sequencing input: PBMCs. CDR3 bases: TGTGCCAGCAGCCCCGCGGGACTAGCGGGGCGCTACAATGAGCAGTTCTTC. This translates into CASSPAGLAGRYNEQFF.